This T cell receptor beta chain emerged from a study of blood T cells in healthy people across ages. Study-wide points: Diversity of TCR beta per million T cells declined in a roughly linear way with age.

As to this clonotype: What it recognizes is unknown.

Germline V lookup: CDR1 MNHNS, CDR2 SASEGT. The CDR3 spans 16 residues. The V and J ends lost 5 bases and 5 bases, in that order; junction bases with no gene match: 9. Every sample had a minimum of 6 million PBMCs isolated. The second PCR ran about 6 to 12 cycles with a sample-barcoded 5' primer and J-beta primers. Researchers report that a template-switch adaptor with 12 random nucleotides tagged each cDNA molecule. MiXCR, applied by TCRdb to the 5' RACE reads, yields one record per CDR3 protein. The data show around 500,000 distinct CDR3 sequences, 25% to 35% seen once. This sample also belongs to another study, concerning T cells of mothers and their children.

This clonotype was obtained from a boy under 10 years old in good health. The chain employs TRBV6-1 and TRBJ1-5; 10 bases map to TRBD1. The sample comprised blood. The CDR3 DNA is TGTGCCAGCAGTCCCCTGGGACAGGGGAAGGATCAGCCCCAGCATTTT. It translates to CASSPLGQGKDQPQHF.